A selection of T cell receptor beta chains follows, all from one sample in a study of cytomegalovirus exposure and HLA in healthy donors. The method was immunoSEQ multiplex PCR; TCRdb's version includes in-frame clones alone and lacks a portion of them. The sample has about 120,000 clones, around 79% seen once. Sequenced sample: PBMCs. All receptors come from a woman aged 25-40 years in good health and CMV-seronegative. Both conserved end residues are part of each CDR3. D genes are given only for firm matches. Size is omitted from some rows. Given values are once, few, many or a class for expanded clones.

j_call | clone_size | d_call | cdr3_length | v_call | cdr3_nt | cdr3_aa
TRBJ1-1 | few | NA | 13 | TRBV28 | TGTGCCAGCAGTTTATCGGTTGGCACTGAAGCTTTCTTT | CASSLSVGTEAFF
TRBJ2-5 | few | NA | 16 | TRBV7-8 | TGTGCCAGCAGCCCCGCGTTATGGGCCTTAGAAGAGACCCAGTACTTC | CASSPALWALEETQYF
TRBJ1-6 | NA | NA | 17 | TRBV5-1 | TGCGCCAGCACCCTTTTTGCCGTGGGCAATTGGTCTTCACCCCTCCACTTT | CASTLFAVGNWSSPLHF
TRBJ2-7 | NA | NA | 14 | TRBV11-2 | TGTGCCAGCAGCTTAGATAGGAGCAACTACGAGCAGTACTTC | CASSLDRSNYEQYF
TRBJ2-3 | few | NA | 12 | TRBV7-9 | TGTGCCAGCAGCTTACACACAGATACGCAGTATTTT | CASSLHTDTQYF
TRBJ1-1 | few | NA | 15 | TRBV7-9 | TGTGCCAGCAGCTTTGTCCAGGGCGTGGACACTGAAGCTTTCTTT | CASSFVQGVDTEAFF
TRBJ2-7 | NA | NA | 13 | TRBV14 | TGTGCCAGCAGCCAAGAGCGTTACTACGAGCAGTACTTC | CASSQERYYEQYF
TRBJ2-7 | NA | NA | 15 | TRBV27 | TGTGCCAGCAGCTCCCTTGCGGGGATAGCTCACGAGCAGTACTTC | CASSSLAGIAHEQYF
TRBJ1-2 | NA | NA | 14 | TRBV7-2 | TGTGCCAGCAGCCGCATGTGGGGGGGCTATGGCTACACCTTC | CASSRMWGGYGYTF
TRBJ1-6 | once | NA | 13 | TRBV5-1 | TGCGCCAGCAGCTCCACTGCGAATTCACCCCTCCACTTT | CASSSTANSPLHF
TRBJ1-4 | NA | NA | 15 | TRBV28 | TGTGCCAGCAGTTATATAGGGGCCACTAATGAAAAACTGTTTTTT | CASSYIGATNEKLFF
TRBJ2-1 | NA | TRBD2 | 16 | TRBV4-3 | TGCGCCAGCAGCCGCTCCCTAGCGGGTGCTTACAATGAGCAGTTCTTC | CASSRSLAGAYNEQFF
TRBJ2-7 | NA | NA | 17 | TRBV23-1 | TGCGCCAGCAGTCAAATCTTTCCGTCGGAGAGCTCCTACGAGCAGTACTTC | CASSQIFPSESSYEQYF
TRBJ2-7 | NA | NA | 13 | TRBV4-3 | TGCGCCAGCAGCCAAGATGTTAATTACGAGCAGTACTTC | CASSQDVNYEQYF
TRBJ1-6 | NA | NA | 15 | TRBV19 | TGTGCCAGTAGTCCCGGACACAGCTATAATTCACCCCTCCACTTT | CASSPGHSYNSPLHF
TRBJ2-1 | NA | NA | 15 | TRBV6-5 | TGTGCCAGCAGCCAGACTTTTTTCCCAACCAATGAGCAGTTCTTC | CASSQTFFPTNEQFF
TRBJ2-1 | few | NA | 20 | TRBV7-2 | TGTGCCAGCAGCTTAGCGGAGTCGGGGGTCGTACAAAGCTCCTACAATGAGCAGTTCTTC | CASSLAESGVVQSSYNEQFF
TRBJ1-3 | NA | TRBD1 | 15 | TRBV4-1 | TGCGCCAGCAGCCCTTCCGCCGGACAGGGTATCACCATATATTTT | CASSPSAGQGITIYF
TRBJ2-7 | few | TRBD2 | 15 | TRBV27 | TGTGCCAGCGAGAAGAGGGGAGGGAAACCCTACGAGCAGTACTTC | CASEKRGGKPYEQYF
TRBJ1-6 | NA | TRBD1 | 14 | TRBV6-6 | TGTGCCAGCAGCCGGGACAGGGTCAATTCACCCCTCCACTTT | CASSRDRVNSPLHF
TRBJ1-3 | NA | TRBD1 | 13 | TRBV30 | TGTGCCTGGACAGGGGGCTCTGGAAACACCATATATTTT | CAWTGGSGNTIYF
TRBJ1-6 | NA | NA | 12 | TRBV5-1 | TGCGCCAGCAGCGAGAGCGGGGGACCCCTCCACTTT | CASSESGGPLHF